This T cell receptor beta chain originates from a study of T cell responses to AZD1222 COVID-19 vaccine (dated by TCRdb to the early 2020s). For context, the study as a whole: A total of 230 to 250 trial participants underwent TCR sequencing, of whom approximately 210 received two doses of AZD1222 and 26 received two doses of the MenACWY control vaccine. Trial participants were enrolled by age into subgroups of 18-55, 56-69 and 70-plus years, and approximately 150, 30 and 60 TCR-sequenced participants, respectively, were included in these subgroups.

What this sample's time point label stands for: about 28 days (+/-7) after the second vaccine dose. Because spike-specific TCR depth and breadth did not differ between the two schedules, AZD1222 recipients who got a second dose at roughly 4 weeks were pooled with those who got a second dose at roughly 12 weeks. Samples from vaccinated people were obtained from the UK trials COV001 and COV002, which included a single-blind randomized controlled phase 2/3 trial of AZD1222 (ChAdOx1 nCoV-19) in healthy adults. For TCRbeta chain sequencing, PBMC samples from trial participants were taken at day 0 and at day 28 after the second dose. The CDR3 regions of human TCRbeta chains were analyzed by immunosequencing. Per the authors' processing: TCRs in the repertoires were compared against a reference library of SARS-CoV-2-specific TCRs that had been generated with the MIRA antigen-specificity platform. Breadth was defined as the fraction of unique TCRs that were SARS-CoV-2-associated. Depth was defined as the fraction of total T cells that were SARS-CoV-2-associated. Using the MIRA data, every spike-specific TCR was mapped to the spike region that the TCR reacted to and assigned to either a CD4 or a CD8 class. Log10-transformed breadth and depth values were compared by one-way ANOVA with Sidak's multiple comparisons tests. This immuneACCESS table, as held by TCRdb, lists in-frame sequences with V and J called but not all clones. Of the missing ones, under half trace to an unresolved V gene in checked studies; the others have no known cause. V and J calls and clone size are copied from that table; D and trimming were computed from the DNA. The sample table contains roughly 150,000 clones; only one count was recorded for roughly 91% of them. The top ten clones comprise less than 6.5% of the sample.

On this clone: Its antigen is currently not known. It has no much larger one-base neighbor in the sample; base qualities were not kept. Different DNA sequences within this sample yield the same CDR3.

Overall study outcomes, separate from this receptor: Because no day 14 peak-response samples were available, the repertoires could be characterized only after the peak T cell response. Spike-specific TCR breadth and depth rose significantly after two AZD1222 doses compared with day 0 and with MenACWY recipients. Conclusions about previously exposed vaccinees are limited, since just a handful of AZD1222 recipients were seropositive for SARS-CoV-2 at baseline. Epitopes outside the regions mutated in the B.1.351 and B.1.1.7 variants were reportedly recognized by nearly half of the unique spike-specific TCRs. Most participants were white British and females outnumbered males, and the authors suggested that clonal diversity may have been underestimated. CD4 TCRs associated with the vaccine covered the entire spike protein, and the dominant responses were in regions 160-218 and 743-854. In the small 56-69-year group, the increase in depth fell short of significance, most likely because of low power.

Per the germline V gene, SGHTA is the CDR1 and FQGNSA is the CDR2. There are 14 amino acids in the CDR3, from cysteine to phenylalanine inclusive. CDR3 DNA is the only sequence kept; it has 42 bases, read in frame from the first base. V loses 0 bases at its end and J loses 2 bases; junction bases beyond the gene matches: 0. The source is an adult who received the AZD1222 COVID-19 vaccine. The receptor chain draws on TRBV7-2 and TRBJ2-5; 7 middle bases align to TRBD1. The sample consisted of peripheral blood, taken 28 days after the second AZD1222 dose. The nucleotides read TGTGCCAGCAGCTTAGCGGGACAGCAAGAGACCCAGTACTTC. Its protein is CASSLAGQQETQYF.